Shown below are 20 T cell receptor beta chains from a single sample sequenced in a study of T cell responses to AZD1222 COVID-19 vaccine. This table comes from immunoSEQ multiplex PCR, and its TCRdb copy is limited to in-frame clones, with some not included. The sample contains 50,000 to 65,000 clones, roughly 89% of which appear only once. The sample was peripheral blood, taken on day 0 of AZD1222 vaccination. These receptors originate from an adult in good health.

This clone was counted once. V and J are TRBV18 and TRBJ1-1, with 7 bases that match TRBD1. Germline-derived CDR1 and CDR2 are KGHSH and LQKENI. Trimming took 6 bases from V and 1 from J; bases not matched to a gene: 8. The CDR3 has 15 residues. The CDR3 loop reads CASSPGQQRNTEAFF. CDR3 DNA sequence: TGTGCCAGCTCCCCGGGACAGCAACGGAACACTGAAGCTTTCTTT.

The gene calls are TRBV28 and TRBJ2-1; tentatively, D is TRBD1 (6 bases). The CDR3 covers 11 residues. The V and J ends lost 4 bases and 10 bases respectively, with 8 bases between them. Germline CDR1 and CDR2: MDHEN and SYDVKM. The CDR3 here is CASSSGTEQFF. CDR3 DNA: TGTGCCAGCAGTTCCGGGACAGAGCAGTTCTTC. The full variable domain, completed using reference TRBV28 and TRBJ2-1, is DVKVTQSSRYLVKRTGEKVFLECVQDMDHENMFWYRQDPGLGLRLIYFSYDVKMKEKGDIPEGYSVSREKKERFSLILESASTNQTSMYLCASSSGTEQFFGPGTRLTVL.

V is TRBV30 and J is TRBJ1-2, with 8 bases that match TRBD1. The CDR3 length is 13 residues. Germline CDR1 reads GTSNPN; CDR2 reads SVGIG (reference sequence). After removal of 3 bases from V and 7 bases from J, the junction contained 7 bases not matched to a gene. The CDR3 loop reads CAWSGQGRGGYTF. In DNA form, the CDR3 reads TGTGCCTGGAGCGGACAGGGCAGGGGTGGCTACACCTTC.

The chain has TRBV9 and TRBJ1-6, with TRBD1 as a possible D gene (5 bases). Per the germline V gene, CDR1 is SGDLS and CDR2 is YYNGEE. This CDR3 spans 16 amino acids. V was trimmed by 3 bases and J by 4 bases, leaving 14 bases between them. The CDR3 coding sequence is TGTGCCAGCAGCGCCGGAGACAGTTTTTATAATTCACCCCTCCACTTT. It translates to CASSAGDSFYNSPLHF.

This chain joins TRBV9 and TRBJ2-2; D possibly uses TRBD1 or TRBD2 (5 bases each). Germline V gene lookup returns CDR1 SGDLS and CDR2 YYNGEE. There are 16 residues in the CDR3. V was pared by 0 bases and J by 5 bases, with 14 bases between. CDR3 DNA sequence: TGTGCCAGCAGCGTAGCAACAGGCCGAGGGACCGGGGAGCTGTTTTTT. This codes for CASSVATGRGTGELFF. The full variable domain, completed using reference TRBV9 and TRBJ2-2, is DSGVTQTPKHLITATGQRVTLRCSPRSGDLSVYWYQQSLDQGLQFLIQYYNGEERAKGNILERFSAQQFPDLHSELNLSSLELGDSALYFCASSVATGRGTGELFFGEGSRLTVL.

The gene calls are TRBV6-5 and TRBJ1-2; the D gene is possibly TRBD1 (5 bases). Germline loops: CDR1 MNHEY, CDR2 SVGAGI. The germline V and J ends were trimmed by 6 bases and 4 bases, with 12 bases remaining between them. There are 13 residues in the CDR3. The CDR3 is CASRRGSPYGYTF. CDR3 nucleotides: TGTGCCAGCAGGCGGGGGTCCCCCTATGGCTACACCTTC.

The chain recombines TRBV18 with TRBJ2-7, with D tentatively TRBD1 (5 bases). Germline CDR1 and CDR2: KGHSH and LQKENI. The CDR3 runs 13 residues. Trimming stripped 3 bases from V and 3 bases from J, with 9 bases between. The chain's CDR3 is CASSPRTNYEQYF. CDR3 in DNA: TGTGCCAGCTCACCGAGGACAAACTACGAGCAGTACTTC.

A single count supports this clone. This chain joins TRBV6-5 and TRBJ2-1; the D gene is possibly TRBD1 (5 bases). The CDR3 covers 14 residues. Germline-derived CDR1 and CDR2 are MNHEY and SVGAGI. Trimming left V 6 bases short and J 4 bases short, with 13 bases between. The CDR3 region has the DNA TGTGCCAGCAGGGGGCGGAACCGGTACAATGAGCAGTTCTTC. This codes for CASRGRNRYNEQFF.

The CDR3 sequence: CASSYSGQTNYGYTF. CDR3 in DNA: TGTGCCAGCAGTTACTCAGGACAGACGAACTATGGCTACACCTTC. The rearrangement joins TRBV6-2 or TRBV6-3 to TRBJ1-2; the D gene is possibly TRBD1 (6 bases). Germline values: CDR1 MNHEY, CDR2 SVGEGT. V dropped 0 bases and J dropped 2 bases, with 10 bases sitting between them. The CDR3 totals 15 residues.

This clone showed up just a few times. The sample holds other DNA sequences that translate to the same CDR3. The J gene is TRBJ1-5, the V gene TRBV5-1; D is possibly TRBD1 (6 bases). The V end lost 4 bases, the J end lost 7 bases, and 12 bases lay between the germline ends. The germline V gene has CDR1 SGHRS and CDR2 YFSETQ. The CDR3 length is 13 residues. CDR3 residues: CASSPQGNQPQHF. The CDR3 bases are TGCGCCAGCAGCCCACAGGGAAACCAGCCCCAGCATTTT.

Here the CDR3 reads CASSEGVSTGELFF. The CDR3 DNA sequence: TGTGCCAGCAGCGAGGGGGTGTCAACCGGGGAGCTGTTTTTT. The rearrangement uses TRBV7-9 and TRBJ2-2, with TRBD1 as a possible D gene (6 bases). The germline CDR1 and CDR2 sequences are SEHNR and FQNEAQ (reference sequence). This CDR3 region has 14 residues. V was pared by 5 bases and J by 5 bases, with 12 bases between.

The chain carries TRBV11-1 and TRBJ1-1, with D possibly being TRBD1 (5 bases). This CDR3 contains 12 residues. Deletions cut 1 base from V and 7 bases from J, with 7 bases between. Germline values: CDR1 SGHAT, CDR2 FQDESV (reference sequence). The CDR3, as DNA: TGTGCCAGCAGCTTAGTGGGGCGTGAAGCTTTCTTT. It specifies CASSLVGREAFF.

The table lists this clone with a count of one. The chain has TRBV6-6 and TRBJ2-1; TRBD1 agrees at 7 bases. The CDR3 covers 13 residues. The trim removed 10 bases at V and 6 bases at J, leaving 9 bases unmatched. Germline assignment: CDR1 MNHNY and CDR2 SVGAGI (reference sequence). The CDR3 DNA follows: TGTGCCACCCTACGACAGGGTACCAATGAGCAGTTCTTC. The encoded protein is CATLRQGTNEQFF.

J is TRBJ1-3 and V is TRBV27; 8 nucleotides agree with TRBD1. V lost 5 bases and J lost 1; bases outside the gene matches: 10. Germline V gene sequence: CDR1 MNHEY, CDR2 SMNVEV (reference sequence). This CDR3 contains 17 residues. CDR3 in amino acids: CASSPINRGSSGNTIYF. CDR3 coding DNA: TGTGCCAGCAGTCCAATCAACAGGGGGAGTTCTGGAAACACCATATATTTT.

The rearrangement links TRBV3-1 (or the pseudogene TRBV3-2) to TRBJ1-2, with D possibly being TRBD1 (5 bases). Germline CDR1 and CDR2: LGHDT and YNNKEL (reference sequence). The CDR3 length is 15 residues. V shed 0 bases and J shed 3 bases, with 11 bases lying between them. The CDR3 is CASSQDQGYHYGYTF. The CDR3 DNA reads TGTGCCAGCAGCCAAGATCAGGGCTATCACTATGGCTACACCTTC.

The rearrangement joins TRBV6-6 to TRBJ2-1, with D maybe TRBD1 (5 bases). The CDR3 loop spans 15 amino acids. The germline CDR1 and CDR2 sequences are MNHNY and SVGAGI (reference sequence). Trimming removed 1 base at V and 7 bases at J, with 14 bases between. CDR3 sequence (DNA): TGTGCCAGCAGTTACTTCCACCAGGGTGGGAATGAGCAGTTCTTC. As protein: CASSYFHQGGNEQFF.

A single count supports this clone. The chain recombines TRBV20-1 with TRBJ1-2, with D unclear. CDR3 size: 11 residues. Germline V gene data show CDR1 as DFQATT and CDR2 as SNEGSKA (reference sequence). Between the trimmed V and J ends, which lost 0 bases and 7 bases, there was a span of 6 bases. CDR3 in amino acids: CSAREDAGYTF. As DNA, the CDR3 is TGCAGTGCTAGAGAGGACGCTGGCTACACCTTC.

CDR3 bases: TGTGCCAGCTCACAGGACAGGGAGGACACTGAAGCTTTCTTT. Translated, it gives CASSQDREDTEAFF. The rearrangement links TRBV18 to TRBJ1-1, with 8 bases matching TRBD1. Germline trimming cut 4 bases from V and 3 bases from J; bases unmatched to any gene: 4. Germline V CDR1 and CDR2: KGHSH, LQKENI. This CDR3 has 14 amino acids.

The chain employs TRBV30 and TRBJ2-2; a weak D match, TRBD1 (6 bases). From germline, CDR1 is GTSNPN and CDR2 SVGIG (reference sequence). This CDR3 spans 16 amino acids. V was trimmed by 3 bases and J by 4 bases, leaving 18 bases between them. The CDR3 loop is CAWSLGASVGTGELFF. CDR3 nucleotides: TGTGCCTGGAGCCTGGGGGCTAGTGTAGGCACCGGGGAGCTGTTTTTT.

The chain has TRBV25-1 and TRBJ1-3; D possibly corresponds to TRBD1 (6 bases). V gave up 8 bases and J gave up 4 bases, with 24 bases separating them. The CDR3 spans 17 residues. CDR1 and CDR2 from the germline V gene are MGHDK and SYGVNS. The chain's CDR3 is CASFLGVGDTRGNTIYF. In DNA, the CDR3 is TGTGCCAGCTTCTTGGGGGTGGGGGACACCAGAGGAAACACCATATATTTT.